This T cell receptor beta chain was recorded in a study of blood T cells in healthy people across ages. Findings of the study overall: Naive T cell percentage and TCR beta diversity correlated strongly. Long-lived donors carried more naive CD4+ cells and greater diversity than aged donors. As age increased, TCR beta diversity per million T cells fell in a roughly linear fashion.

As regards this clonotype: Its antigen is as yet unknown.

CDR1 is SGDLS and CDR2 is YYNGEE in the germline V gene. The CDR3 contains 17 residues. J was trimmed by 6 bases and V by 5 bases; bases with no gene match: 12. Primers used in a second PCR of about 7 to 11 cycles were a sample-barcoded 5' primer and a J-beta primer mix. Each CDR3 protein is one row after TCRdb ran MiXCR on the 5' RACE reads. The table has some 900,000 distinct CDR3 sequences, around 48% seen once. The donors, healthy Caucasians from Russia, were aged 6 to 90. The sequenced material came from blood. The sequence derives from a young man in good health. This chain joins TRBV9 and TRBJ1-6, with 9 bases aligning to TRBD1. This CDR3 is CASSQDRGWIPNSPLHF. The CDR3 DNA reads as TGTGCCAGCAGTCAAGACAGGGGGTGGATCCCTAATTCACCCCTCCACTTT.